Included here is one TCR beta chain sequence, with context. Its antigen is unidentified. These data are taken from a study of T cell responses to AZD1222 COVID-19 vaccine. Overall study findings and caveats: Variant regions that are unmutated are reportedly the target of nearly half of spike-specific TCRs. Donors were chiefly white British, with a greater number of females, and clonal diversity was perhaps underestimated. Only 5 or 6 people who got AZD1222 tested seropositive at baseline. Spike-specific TCR breadth and depth rose after two AZD1222 doses.

J lost 1 base, V lost 5 bases, and 9 bases had no gene match. The CDR3 extends over 18 amino acids. Germline V lookup: CDR1 MNHNY, CDR2 SVGAGI (reference sequence). TCRdb's table, derived via immunoSEQ multiplex PCR, lists solely in-frame clones and lacks some. The sample includes under 95,000 clones, about 83% of them seen just once. Sequencing used peripheral blood, obtained 28 days after the second AZD1222 dose. The clonotype originates from an adult who received the AZD1222 COVID-19 vaccine. The V gene is TRBV6-6, the J gene TRBJ2-3; 13 bases match TRBD2. In DNA form, the CDR3 reads TGTGCCAGCAGTCCCCCCACCGGGACTAGCGGGGGCACAGATACGCAGTATTTT. Translated, it gives CASSPPTGTSGGTDTQYF.